The 15 T cell receptor beta chains below come from one sample, sequenced in a study of shared clonotypes between healthy human individuals. The data were produced by immunoSEQ multiplex PCR, yet TCRdb's version contains in-frame clones alone and is incomplete. The table records 330,000 or so clones, around 74% of them present only once. The sequenced sample was memory CD4+ T cells sorted from blood. The sample's subset: CD45RA-negative fraction. The receptors derive from a young man in good health.

The chain is built from TRBV4-2 and TRBJ1-4; no definite D call. The germline V gene encodes CDR1 LGHNA and CDR2 YNFKEQ. V was cut by 4 bases and J by 3 bases, with 27 bases left in between. The CDR3 loop spans 20 amino acids. Here the CDR3 reads CASSRNEYRTKKRANEKLFF. For the CDR3, the DNA is TGTGCCAGCAGCCGCAACGAGTATCGGACCAAAAAAAGGGCTAATGAAAAACTGTTTTTT.

This clone was recorded a few times. V gene TRBV7-9 combines with J gene TRBJ2-1; 7 nucleotides match TRBD2. CDR1 and CDR2 (germline): SEHNR, FQNEAQ (reference sequence). The CDR3 has 17 amino acids. J gave up 0 bases and V 2 bases, and 7 bases lay outside the gene matches. CDR3 residues: CASSLRTSVYSYNEQFF. CDR3 nucleotide sequence: TGTGCCAGCAGCTTAAGAACTAGCGTTTACTCCTACAATGAGCAGTTCTTC.

This chain joins TRBV18 and TRBJ1-5, with D possibly matching TRBD1 (6 bases). Per germline, CDR1 KGHSH and CDR2 LQKENI. The CDR3 extends over 13 amino acids. V shed 5 bases and J shed 8 bases, with 13 bases lying between them. CDR3 protein: CASSAGHDEPQHF. The CDR3 region has the DNA TGTGCCAGCTCAGCGGGACACGACGAGCCCCAGCATTTT.

The chain employs TRBV15 and TRBJ2-5, with D unclear. The CDR3 contains 14 residues. V was cut by 3 bases and J by 7 bases, with 15 bases left in between. Germline V gives CDR1 LNHNV, CDR2 YYDKDF (reference sequence). As DNA, the CDR3 is TGTGCCACCAGCAGTTCCGACACCCCGGGGACCCAGTACTTC. Protein: CATSSSDTPGTQYF.

This chain connects TRBV28 to TRBJ1-5, with TRBD1 matching over 7 bases. V lost 2 bases to trimming and J lost 6 bases; unmatched junction nucleotides: 10. The CDR3 runs to 16 residues. Per germline, CDR1 MDHEN and CDR2 SYDVKM. CDR3 protein: CASSLGGRGISQPQHF. The CDR3 DNA reads TGTGCCAGCAGTTTAGGAGGCAGGGGGATTTCTCAGCCCCAGCATTTT. Variable domain in full (rest from reference TRBV28 and TRBJ1-5): DVKVTQSSRYLVKRTGEKVFLECVQDMDHENMFWYRQDPGLGLRLIYFSYDVKMKEKGDIPEGYSVSREKKERFSLILESASTNQTSMYLCASSLGGRGISQPQHFGDGTRLSIL.

This clone was found once. The chain's CDR3 is CASEQGDGTEAFF. The CDR3 coding sequence is TGTGCCAGCGAACAGGGGGATGGGACTGAAGCTTTCTTT. The chain combines TRBV2 with TRBJ1-1, with 8 bases matching TRBD1. The CDR3 contains 13 residues. The ends lost 8 bases at V and 5 bases at J; junction bases unmatched: 7. The germline gives CDR1 SNHLY, CDR2 FYNNEI.

This clone has just a few counts. The rearrangement joins TRBV15 to TRBJ1-3; D is possibly TRBD1 (5 bases). The CDR3 contains 14 residues. With 6 bases removed from V and 2 bases from J, the gap between germline ends came to 11 bases. Germline values: CDR1 LNHNV, CDR2 YYDKDF (reference sequence). The CDR3 spells CATREGTAGNTIYF. CDR3 nucleotides: TGTGCCACCAGGGAGGGGACGGCTGGAAACACCATATATTTT.

This clone was found once. V usage is TRBV7-3 and J usage is TRBJ2-1; D is unclear. The V and J ends lost 5 bases and 6 bases respectively, with 11 bases between them. Germline-derived CDR1 and CDR2 are SGHTA and FQGTGA. The CDR3 has 13 residues. The CDR3 is CASSTNLGNEQFF. CDR3 nucleotides: TGTGCCAGCAGCACAAATTTGGGCAATGAGCAGTTCTTC. The full variable domain, with the rest looked up from reference TRBV7-3 and TRBJ2-1, is GAGVSQTPSNKVTEKGKYVELRCDPISGHTALYWYRQSLGQGPEFLIYFQGTGAADDSGLPNDRFFAVRPEGSVSTLKIQRTERGDSAVYLCASSTNLGNEQFFGPGTRLTVL.

V usage is TRBV2 and J usage is TRBJ2-1; D is unresolved. The CDR3 extends over 10 amino acids. Germline CDR1 SNHLY, CDR2 FYNNEI. Deletions cut 10 bases from V and 6 bases from J, with 7 bases between. CDR3: CATDFNEQFF. In DNA form, the CDR3 reads TGTGCCACTGACTTCAATGAGCAGTTCTTC. The full variable domain, its missing parts supplied by reference TRBV2 and TRBJ2-1, is EPEVTQTPSHQVTQMGQEVILRCVPISNHLYFYWYRQILGQKVEFLVSFYNNEISEKSEIFDDQFSVERPDGSNFTLKIRSTKLEDSAMYFCATDFNEQFFGPGTRLTVL.

In regard to this clone: The sample holds other DNA sequences that translate to the same CDR3. The chain employs TRBV9 and TRBJ2-5, with D unclear. The V gene lost 2 bases and the J gene lost 3 bases, with 8 bases spanning the gap. The CDR3 consists of 13 residues. Germline lookup yields CDR1 SGDLS and CDR2 YYNGEE. This CDR3 reads CASSVGGEETQYF. The CDR3 region has the DNA TGTGCCAGCAGCGTGGGCGGAGAAGAGACCCAGTACTTC.

The chain carries TRBV30 and TRBJ2-1; TRBD2 is a possible D gene (5 bases). Trimming took off 0 bases at V and 4 bases at J, with 13 bases between the two ends. The CDR3 has 15 residues. CDR1 GTSNPN and CDR2 SVGIG come from the germline V gene (reference sequence). DNA for the CDR3: TGTGCCTGGAGTGTACTGGCGGGTCCGTACAATGAGCAGTTCTTC. It codes for CAWSVLAGPYNEQFF.

This clone appeared a few times. The chain employs TRBV2 and TRBJ2-1; D might be TRBD2 (5 bases). Germline loops: CDR1 SNHLY, CDR2 FYNNEI. The CDR3 runs to 12 residues. V gave up 6 bases and J gave up 10 bases, with 13 bases separating them. CDR3: CASRLKLVEQFF. The DNA for the CDR3 is TGTGCCAGCAGGCTGAAACTAGTAGAGCAGTTCTTC.

The chain has TRBV7-9 and TRBJ2-1, with TRBD2 matching over 11 bases. In germline, CDR1 is SEHNR, CDR2 FQNEAQ (reference sequence). The CDR3 has 18 amino acids. V gave up 3 bases and J gave up 6 bases; unmatched junction bases: 13. CDR3 loop: CASSLSMKLAGVLNEQFF. The CDR3 DNA reads as TGTGCCAGCAGCTTGTCAATGAAACTAGCGGGGGTTCTCAATGAGCAGTTCTTC.

The V call is TRBV6-5, the J call TRBJ2-7; 8 nucleotides align to TRBD1. CDR3 length equals 15 residues. The V segment lost 4 bases and the J segment 4 bases; nucleotides outside the gene matches: 9. CDR1 MNHEY and CDR2 SVGAGI come from the germline V gene. The CDR3 DNA reads as TGTGCCAGCAGTTCCCGCGACAGGGGCGCATACGAGCAGTACTTC. Its protein product is CASSSRDRGAYEQYF.

In this sample, this clone turned up a few times. The rearrangement links TRBV30 to TRBJ1-1; D is undetermined. Germline CDR1 GTSNPN, CDR2 SVGIG (reference sequence). CDR3 length: 12 residues. The ends were cut back, 3 bases at V and 2 bases at J, with 7 bases in the middle. The DNA for the CDR3 is TGTGCCTGGAGCCGTACTAACACTGAAGCTTTCTTT. Translated: CAWSRTNTEAFF.